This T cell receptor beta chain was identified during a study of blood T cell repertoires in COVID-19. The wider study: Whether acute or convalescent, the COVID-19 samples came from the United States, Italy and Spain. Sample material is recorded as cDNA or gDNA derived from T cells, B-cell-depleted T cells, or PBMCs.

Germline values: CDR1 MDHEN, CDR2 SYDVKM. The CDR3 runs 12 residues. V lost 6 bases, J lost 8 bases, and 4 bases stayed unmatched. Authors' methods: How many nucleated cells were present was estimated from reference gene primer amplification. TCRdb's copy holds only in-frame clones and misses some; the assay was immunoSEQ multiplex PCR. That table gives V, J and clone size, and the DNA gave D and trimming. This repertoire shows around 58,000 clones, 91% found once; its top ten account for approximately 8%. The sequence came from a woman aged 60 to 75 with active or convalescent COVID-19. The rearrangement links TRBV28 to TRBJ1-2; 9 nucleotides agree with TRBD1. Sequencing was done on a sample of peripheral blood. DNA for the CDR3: TGTGCCAGCAGCGACAGGGGGAAGGGCTACACCTTC. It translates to CASSDRGKGYTF.